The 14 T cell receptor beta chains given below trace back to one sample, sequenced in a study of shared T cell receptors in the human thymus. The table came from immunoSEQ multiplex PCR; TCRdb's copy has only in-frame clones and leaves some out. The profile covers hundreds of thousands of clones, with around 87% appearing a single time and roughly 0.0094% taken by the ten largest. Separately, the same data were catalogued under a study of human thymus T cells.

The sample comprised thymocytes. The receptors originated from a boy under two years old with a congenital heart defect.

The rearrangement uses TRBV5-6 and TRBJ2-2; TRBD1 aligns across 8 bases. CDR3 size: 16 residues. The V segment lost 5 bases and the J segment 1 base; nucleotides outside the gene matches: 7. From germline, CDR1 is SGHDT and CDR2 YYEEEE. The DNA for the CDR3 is TGTGCCAGCAGAGCCCGACAGGGGAGGAACACCGGGGAGCTGTTTTTT. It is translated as CASRARQGRNTGELFF.

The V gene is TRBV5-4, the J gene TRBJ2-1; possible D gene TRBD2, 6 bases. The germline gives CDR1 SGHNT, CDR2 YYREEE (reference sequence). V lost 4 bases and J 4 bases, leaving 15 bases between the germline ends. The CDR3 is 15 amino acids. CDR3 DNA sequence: TGTGCCAGCAGCCTCCGGGCCCGGGGGTACAATGAGCAGTTCTTC. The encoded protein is CASSLRARGYNEQFF.

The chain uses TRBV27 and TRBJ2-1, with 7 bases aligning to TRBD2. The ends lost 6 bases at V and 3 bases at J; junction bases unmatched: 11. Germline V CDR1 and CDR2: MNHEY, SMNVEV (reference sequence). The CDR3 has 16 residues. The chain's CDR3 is CASRKTGTILYNEQFF. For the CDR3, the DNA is TGTGCCAGCAGAAAAACCGGGACTATCCTCTACAATGAGCAGTTCTTC.

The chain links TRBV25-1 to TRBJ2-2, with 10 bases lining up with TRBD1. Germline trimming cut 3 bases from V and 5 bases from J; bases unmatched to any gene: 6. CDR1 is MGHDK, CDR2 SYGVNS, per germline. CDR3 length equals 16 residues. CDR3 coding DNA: TGTGCCAGCAGTGACACAGACAGGGGGCTAACCGGGGAGCTGTTTTTT. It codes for CASSDTDRGLTGELFF.

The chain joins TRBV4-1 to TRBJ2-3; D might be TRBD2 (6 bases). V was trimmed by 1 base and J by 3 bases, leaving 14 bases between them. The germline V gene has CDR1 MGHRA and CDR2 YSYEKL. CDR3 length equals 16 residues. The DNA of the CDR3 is TGCGCCAGCAGCCAAGGTAACGGGAGTAATACAGATACGCAGTATTTT. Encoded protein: CASSQGNGSNTDTQYF.

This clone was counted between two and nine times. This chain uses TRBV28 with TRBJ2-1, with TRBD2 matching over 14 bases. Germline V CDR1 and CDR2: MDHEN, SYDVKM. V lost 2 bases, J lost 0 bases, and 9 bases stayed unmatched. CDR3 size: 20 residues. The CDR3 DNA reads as TGTGCCAGCAGTTTAGGGACTAGCGGGAGTCCCCCGAGCTCCTACAATGAGCAGTTCTTC. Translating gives CASSLGTSGSPPSSYNEQFF.

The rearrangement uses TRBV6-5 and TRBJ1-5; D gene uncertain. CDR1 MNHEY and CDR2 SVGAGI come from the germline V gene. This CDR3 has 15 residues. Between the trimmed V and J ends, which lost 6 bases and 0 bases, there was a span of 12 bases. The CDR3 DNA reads TGTGCCAGCAGACCCAAGCGTTATAGCAATCAGCCCCAGCATTTT. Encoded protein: CASRPKRYSNQPQHF.

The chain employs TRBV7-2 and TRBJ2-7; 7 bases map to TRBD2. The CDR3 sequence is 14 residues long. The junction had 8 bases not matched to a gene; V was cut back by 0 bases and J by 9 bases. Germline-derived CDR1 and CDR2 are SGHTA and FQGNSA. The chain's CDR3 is CASSLASERDLQYF. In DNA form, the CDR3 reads TGTGCCAGCAGCTTAGCGTCCGAGCGGGACCTGCAGTACTTC.

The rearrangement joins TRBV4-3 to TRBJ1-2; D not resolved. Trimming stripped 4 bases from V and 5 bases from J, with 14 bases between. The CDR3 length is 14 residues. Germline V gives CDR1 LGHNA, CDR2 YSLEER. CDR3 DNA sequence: TGCGCCAGCAGCCCTATCCCGATAGATTATGGCTACACCTTC. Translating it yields CASSPIPIDYGYTF.

The CDR3 DNA reads TGTGCCACCAGCAGAGGAGGGACAGGGAACACTGAAGCTTTCTTT. Its protein is CATSRGGTGNTEAFF. The rearrangement links TRBV15 to TRBJ1-1; the match to TRBD1 covers 8 bases. Germline CDR1 LNHNV, CDR2 YYDKDF (reference sequence). The ends lost 1 base at V and 1 base at J; junction bases unmatched: 2. The CDR3 runs to 15 residues.

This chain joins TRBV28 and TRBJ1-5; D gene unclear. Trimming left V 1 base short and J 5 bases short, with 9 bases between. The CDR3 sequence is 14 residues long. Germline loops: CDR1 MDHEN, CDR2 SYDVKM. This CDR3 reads CASSLYGEDQPQHF. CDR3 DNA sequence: TGTGCCAGCAGTTTATATGGGGAGGATCAGCCCCAGCATTTT.

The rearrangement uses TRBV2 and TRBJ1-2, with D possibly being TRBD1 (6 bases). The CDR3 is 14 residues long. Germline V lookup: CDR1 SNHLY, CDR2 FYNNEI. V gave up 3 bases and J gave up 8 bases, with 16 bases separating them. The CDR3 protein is CASSETGFLGGYTF. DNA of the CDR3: TGTGCCAGCAGTGAGACAGGATTTTTGGGCGGCTACACCTTC.

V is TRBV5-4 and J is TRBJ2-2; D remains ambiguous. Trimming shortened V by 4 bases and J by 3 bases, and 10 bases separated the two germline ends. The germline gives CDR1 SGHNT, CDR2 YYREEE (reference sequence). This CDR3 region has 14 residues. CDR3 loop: CASSMTRDTGELFF. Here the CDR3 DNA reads TGTGCCAGCAGCATGACCCGGGACACCGGGGAGCTGTTTTTT.

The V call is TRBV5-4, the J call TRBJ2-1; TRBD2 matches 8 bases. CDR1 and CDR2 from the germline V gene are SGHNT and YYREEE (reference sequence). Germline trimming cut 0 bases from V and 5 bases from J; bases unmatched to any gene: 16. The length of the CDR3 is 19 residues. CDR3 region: CASSLAVAGTSSLHNEQFF. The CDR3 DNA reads TGTGCCAGCAGCTTGGCAGTAGCGGGGACCTCTAGTCTACACAATGAGCAGTTCTTC.